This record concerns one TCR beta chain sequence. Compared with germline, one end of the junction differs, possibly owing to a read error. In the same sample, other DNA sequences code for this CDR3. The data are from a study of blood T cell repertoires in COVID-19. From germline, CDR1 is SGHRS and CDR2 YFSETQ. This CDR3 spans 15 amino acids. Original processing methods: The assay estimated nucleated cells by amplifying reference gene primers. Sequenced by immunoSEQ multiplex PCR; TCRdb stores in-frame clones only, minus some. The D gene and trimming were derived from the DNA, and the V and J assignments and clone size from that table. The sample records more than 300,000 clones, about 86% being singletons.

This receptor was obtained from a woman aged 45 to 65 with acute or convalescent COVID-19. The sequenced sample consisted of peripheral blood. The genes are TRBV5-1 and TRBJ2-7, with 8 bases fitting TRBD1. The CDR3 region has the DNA TGCGCCAGCAGCTTAAGCCGACAGGGGATCGACGAGCAATACTTC. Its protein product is CASSLSRQGIDEQYF.